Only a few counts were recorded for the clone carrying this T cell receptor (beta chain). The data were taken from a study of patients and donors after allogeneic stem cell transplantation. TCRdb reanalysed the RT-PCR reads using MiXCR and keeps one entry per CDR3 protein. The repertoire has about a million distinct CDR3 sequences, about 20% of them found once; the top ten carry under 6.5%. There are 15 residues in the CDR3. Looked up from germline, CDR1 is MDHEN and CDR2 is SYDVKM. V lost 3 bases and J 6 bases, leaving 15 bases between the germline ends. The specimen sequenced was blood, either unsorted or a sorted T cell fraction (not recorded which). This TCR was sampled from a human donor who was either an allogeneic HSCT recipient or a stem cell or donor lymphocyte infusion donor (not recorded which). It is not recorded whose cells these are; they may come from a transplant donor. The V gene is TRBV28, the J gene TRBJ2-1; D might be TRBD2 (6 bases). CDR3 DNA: TGTGCCAGCAGTTTCCAAGGCAGGGAGGTCAATGAGCAGTTCTTC. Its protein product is CASSFQGREVNEQFF.